These 30 T cell receptor beta chains came from one sample sequenced in a study of blood T cells in healthy people across ages. A second 7 to 11 cycle PCR used barcoded and J-beta primers. MiXCR, run by TCRdb on the 5' RACE reads, gives a single entry per CDR3 protein. The sample holds over a million distinct CDR3 sequences; around 39% are singletons and the top ten take approximately 7.9%. Material: blood. The origin of the receptors is a woman between 18 and 29 years old in good health.

The sample holds a few counts of this clonotype. This chain links TRBV5-1 with TRBJ1-1; D unclear. The ends were cut back, 4 bases at V and 3 bases at J, with 13 bases in the middle. This CDR3 contains 14 residues. From germline, CDR1 is SGHRS and CDR2 YFSETQ. The CDR3 reads CASSAFLGDTEAFF. The CDR3 DNA follows: TGCGCCAGCAGCGCATTCCTTGGGGACACTGAAGCTTTCTTT.

A few counts support this clonotype. This chain connects TRBV4-1 to TRBJ2-7, with 9 bases identical to TRBD1. V lost 1 base to trimming and J lost 4 bases; unmatched junction nucleotides: 11. The CDR3 has 17 amino acids. Germline assignment: CDR1 MGHRA and CDR2 YSYEKL. In DNA, the CDR3 is TGCGCCAGCAGCCAAGCTCCCAGTGGACAGGGGTGGTACGAGCAGTACTTC. This gives the protein CASSQAPSGQGWYEQYF.

The gene calls are TRBV4-2 and TRBJ2-2, with 7 bases lining up with TRBD2. The germline V gene has CDR1 LGHNA and CDR2 YNFKEQ. V lost 0 bases, J lost 4 bases, and 5 bases stayed unmatched. The CDR3 is made up of 16 amino acids. CDR3 nucleotide sequence: TGTGCCAGCAGCCAAGAAGGCGGGGGAGTCACCGGGGAGCTGTTTTTT. Its translation is CASSQEGGGVTGELFF.

Here the CDR3 reads CASSLSQVGAAQFF. The CDR3, as DNA: TGTGCCAGCAGCTTATCGCAAGTGGGAGCCGCGCAGTTCTTC. The V and J genes are TRBV7-2 and TRBJ2-1, with a tentative D call TRBD2 (5 bases). Germline V lookup: CDR1 SGHTA, CDR2 FQGNSA. V lost 2 bases and J 12 bases, leaving 17 bases between the germline ends. This CDR3 region has 14 residues.

The rearrangement joins TRBV5-1 to TRBJ1-2; 9 nucleotides match TRBD1. This CDR3 has 14 amino acids. The germline gives CDR1 SGHRS, CDR2 YFSETQ. V gave up 4 bases and J gave up 6 bases; unmatched junction bases: 7. CDR3 in amino acids: CASSLTTGGDGYTF. CDR3 sequence (DNA): TGCGCCAGCAGCCTTACCACAGGGGGCGATGGCTACACCTTC.

The sample holds many counts of this clonotype. The V gene is TRBV4-1, the J gene TRBJ2-3; the D gene is possibly TRBD1 (5 bases). Trimming left V 4 bases short and J 3 bases short, with 11 bases between. CDR3 length: 14 residues. Germline V gives CDR1 MGHRA, CDR2 YSYEKL. For the CDR3, the DNA is TGCGCCAGCAGCCCCCTGACAGCAACAGATACGCAGTATTTT. Translating it yields CASSPLTATDTQYF.

The genes are TRBV9 and TRBJ2-1; 12 bases agree with TRBD2. V shed 3 bases and J 8 bases; nucleotides not matched to a gene: 9. Germline V gene data show CDR1 as SGDLS and CDR2 as YYNGEE. The length of the CDR3 is 16 residues. The CDR3 bases are TGTGCCAGCAGCGGACAAACTAGCGGGGGGAGGGATGAGCAGTTCTTC. This gives the protein CASSGQTSGGRDEQFF.

The chain couples TRBV20-1 to TRBJ2-3; perhaps TRBD2 as D (6 bases). Germline-derived CDR1 and CDR2 are DFQATT and SNEGSKA (reference sequence). The CDR3 covers 13 residues. The V gene lost 1 base and the J gene lost 6 bases, with 11 bases spanning the gap. The CDR3 loop reads CSARGLEEDTQYF. The CDR3 nucleotides are TGCAGTGCTAGAGGACTAGAGGAGGATACGCAGTATTTT.

This clonotype was found a few times. The chain employs TRBV6-2 or TRBV6-3 and TRBJ2-5, with 9 bases matching TRBD2. CDR3 length: 15 amino acids. The germline V gene encodes CDR1 MNHEY and CDR2 SVGEGT. After removal of 4 bases from V and 11 bases from J, the junction contained 14 bases not matched to a gene. CDR3 coding DNA: TGTGCCAGCAGTTCCGGAGCGGGGGGTTACAATGAGCAGTACTTC. Amino acids: CASSSGAGGYNEQYF.

This clonotype was seen only a few times. The gene calls are TRBV14 and TRBJ2-1; no clear D gene. Trimming removed 5 bases from V and 6 bases from J, with 20 bases in between. CDR1 and CDR2 from the germline V gene are SGHDN and FVKESK. The CDR3 is 16 amino acids. CDR3 DNA sequence: TGTGCCAGCAGCAATCGTCGGGCCTCAACCGGCAATGAGCAGTTCTTC. Its protein is CASSNRRASTGNEQFF.

This clonotype has a single count. V usage is TRBV7-9 and J usage is TRBJ1-2; D is possibly TRBD1 (6 bases). Trimming left V 5 bases short and J 3 bases short, with 16 bases between. The V gene's germline CDR1 is SEHNR and CDR2 FQNEAQ (reference sequence). The CDR3 extends over 15 amino acids. The CDR3 sequence is CASSVQTGMDYGYTF. Written as DNA, the CDR3 is TGTGCCAGCAGCGTACAGACAGGCATGGACTATGGCTACACCTTC.

This clonotype was seen only a few times. This sequence joins TRBV5-1 and TRBJ2-1; 7 bases align to TRBD2. The germline V gene encodes CDR1 SGHRS and CDR2 YFSETQ. The CDR3 sequence is 17 residues long. V lost 0 bases and J lost 2; bases outside the gene matches: 8. Here the CDR3 DNA reads TGCGCCAGCAGCTTGGCCGTCCTAGCGGACGCCTACAATGAGCAGTTCTTC. As protein: CASSLAVLADAYNEQFF.

The chain employs TRBV6-2 or TRBV6-3 and TRBJ2-7; D perhaps matches TRBD1 (6 bases). The V end lost 5 bases, the J end lost 3 bases, and 14 bases lay between the germline ends. The CDR3 runs 14 residues. Per the germline V gene, CDR1 is MNHEY and CDR2 is SVGEGT. CDR3 sequence (DNA): TGTGCCAGCAGTGGTACTACAGGGTTCTACGAGCAGTACTTC. Translated, it gives CASSGTTGFYEQYF.

The chain employs TRBV6-5 and TRBJ2-4; D is ambiguous. With 6 bases removed from V and 0 bases from J, the gap between germline ends came to 18 bases. Germline V gene data show CDR1 as MNHEY and CDR2 as SVGAGI. The CDR3 is 17 amino acids. The CDR3 spells CASSPRPTTIAKNIQYF. The CDR3 DNA reads as TGTGCCAGCAGCCCACGGCCAACTACAATAGCCAAAAACATTCAGTACTTC.

The V and J genes are TRBV5-1 and TRBJ2-4, with 11 bases fitting TRBD2. V was clipped by 6 bases and J by 4 bases; unmatched bases: 12. This CDR3 comprises 17 residues. Germline CDR1 reads SGHRS; CDR2 reads YFSETQ. CDR3 coding DNA: TGCGCCAGCAACCTTATCTCGGGACTAGCGGATAAAAACATTCAGTACTTC. It codes for CASNLISGLADKNIQYF.

This clonotype was seen more than once but under ten times. The V gene is TRBV9, the J gene TRBJ2-6; 8 bases match TRBD1. V lost 4 bases and J lost 3; bases outside the gene matches: 6. The CDR3 extends over 16 amino acids. Germline assignment: CDR1 SGDLS and CDR2 YYNGEE. The CDR3 protein is CASSTHRGVGANVLTF. For the CDR3, the DNA is TGTGCCAGCAGCACACACAGGGGGGTTGGGGCCAACGTCCTGACTTTC.

The J gene is TRBJ1-1, the V gene TRBV12-3 or TRBV12-4; 7 nucleotides align to TRBD1. Losses at the gene ends were 4 bases for V and 1 base for J; bases not matched to a gene: 9. The CDR3 totals 16 residues. The CDR3 nucleotides are TGTGCCAGCAGTTCCCCCGCCAGGACAGGGAACACTGAAGCTTTCTTT. The encoded protein is CASSSPARTGNTEAFF.

The V gene is TRBV12-3 or TRBV12-4, the J gene TRBJ1-6; TRBD1 is a possible D gene (6 bases). This CDR3 has 17 residues. V dropped 5 bases and J dropped 8 bases, with 22 bases sitting between them. In DNA form, the CDR3 reads TGTGCCAGCAGTCTTGGGGGAAACCGGGGGGCTCATTCACCCCTCCACTTT. Translating gives CASSLGGNRGAHSPLHF.

The rearrangement uses TRBV4-1 and TRBJ1-2; D is possibly TRBD1 (6 bases). The V end was cut by 4 bases, the J end by 3 bases, with 12 bases between. The CDR3 totals 14 residues. Germline V gene lookup returns CDR1 MGHRA and CDR2 YSYEKL. In DNA, the CDR3 is TGCGCCAGCAGCCGCAACAGGGAGGACTATGGCTACACCTTC. Translation gives CASSRNREDYGYTF.

The chain uses TRBV7-2 and TRBJ1-1; D is unclear. Germline V gene sequence: CDR1 SGHTA, CDR2 FQGNSA. The CDR3 is 12 residues long. Trimming cost V 3 bases and J 8 bases, with 10 bases left between them. The CDR3 loop reads CASSFTRVEAFF. CDR3 in DNA: TGTGCCAGCAGCTTTACAAGGGTAGAAGCTTTCTTT.

This clonotype was counted at least ten times. The J gene is TRBJ2-3, the V gene TRBV6-1; 8 positions match TRBD1. Germline V lookup: CDR1 MNHNS, CDR2 SASEGT. V lost 11 bases to trimming and J lost 2 bases; unmatched junction nucleotides: 12. This CDR3 comprises 15 residues. The CDR3 nucleotides read TGTGCCTGCCGTGGACAGGGATCTTCCACAGATACGCAGTATTTT. Its protein product is CACRGQGSSTDTQYF.

This clonotype occurred a few times. The rearrangement joins TRBV4-1 to TRBJ2-3; 9 positions agree with TRBD2. V shed 3 bases, J shed 1 base, and the junction held 5 bases outside the gene matches. The CDR3 runs 16 residues. From germline, CDR1 is MGHRA and CDR2 YSYEKL. CDR3 protein: CASSHLWTSGTDTQYF. DNA of the CDR3: TGCGCCAGCAGCCACCTCTGGACTAGCGGCACAGATACGCAGTATTTT.

This clonotype occurred many times. CDR3 coding DNA: TGTGCCAGCAGCTCCGGGACTAGCGGGGGTTCCTACGAGCAGTACTTC. This codes for CASSSGTSGGSYEQYF. The chain recombines TRBV4-2 with TRBJ2-7, with TRBD2 matching over 14 bases. The CDR3 covers 16 residues. Trimming took 5 bases from V and 1 from J; bases not matched to a gene: 4. From germline, CDR1 is LGHNA and CDR2 YNFKEQ.

The gene calls are TRBV12-3 or TRBV12-4 and TRBJ1-2; tentatively, D is TRBD1 (6 bases). Trimming took off 6 bases at V and 4 bases at J, with 21 bases between the two ends. The CDR3 is made up of 16 amino acids. CDR3 DNA sequence: TGTGCCAGCAGCCCCGGCCGGACAGCTGGGAGCTATGGCTACACCTTC. It is translated as CASSPGRTAGSYGYTF.

V gene TRBV12-3 or TRBV12-4 combines with J gene TRBJ1-1; 8 nucleotides match TRBD1. CDR3 length: 17 residues. V trimming: 6 bases; J trimming: 1 base; junction bases outside the gene matches: 13. This CDR3 is CASRAGQGILGNTEAFF. CDR3 coding DNA: TGTGCCAGCAGGGCAGGACAGGGAATATTAGGGAACACTGAAGCTTTCTTT.

The sample holds a few counts of this clonotype. The gene calls are TRBV24-1 and TRBJ2-1; the D is unclear. Trimming left V 4 bases short and J 8 bases short, with 11 bases between. Germline V gene data show CDR1 as KGHDR and CDR2 as SFDVKD. This CDR3 is 13 amino acids long. CDR3 in DNA: TGTGCCACCAGTGACCGTTGGAGCGATGAGCAGTTCTTC. Translating it yields CATSDRWSDEQFF.

Note on this clonotype: The junction does not match germline at one end; this may be a read error. V is TRBV25-1 and J is TRBJ2-3; D gene uncertain. CDR3 length: 12 residues. Per germline, CDR1 MGHDK and CDR2 SYGVNS. Written as DNA, the CDR3 is TGTGTCAGCAGTGCGCAGAAAGATACGCAGTATTTT. Protein product: CVSSAQKDTQYF.

This clonotype has a handful of counts. At one end, the junction sequence differs from germline, possibly due to a read error. V usage is TRBV7-7 and J usage is TRBJ2-1; perhaps TRBD1 as D (6 bases). There are 14 residues in the CDR3. Germline CDR1 and CDR2: SSHAT and FNYEAQ (reference sequence). The CDR3 DNA reads TGTGCTAGCAGCTTAAGACCCAGGGGCGATGAGCAGTTCTTC. It yields the protein CASSLRPRGDEQFF.

The V gene is TRBV5-1, the J gene TRBJ2-5, with D perhaps given as TRBD1 or TRBD2 (5 bases each). V dropped 3 bases and J dropped 7 bases, with 19 bases sitting between them. CDR1 is SGHRS and CDR2 is YFSETQ in the germline V gene. The CDR3 loop spans 15 amino acids. The DNA for the CDR3 is TGCGCCAGCAGCTGGGGGACCGGACCTAAGTGGACCCAGTACTTC. It specifies CASSWGTGPKWTQYF.

The rearrangement uses TRBV7-2 and TRBJ2-3; 8 bases agree with TRBD2. Germline V gene data show CDR1 as SGHTA and CDR2 as FQGNSA. The CDR3 covers 17 residues. V lost 5 bases and J lost 2; bases outside the gene matches: 12. CDR3 amino acids: CASSREGDRFVTDTQYF. The DNA for the CDR3 is TGTGCCAGCAGCCGGGAGGGGGATAGGTTCGTCACAGATACGCAGTATTTT.